This record concerns one T cell receptor (beta chain) sequence. This sample is drawn from a study of T cell responses to AZD1222 COVID-19 vaccine. Sequenced by immunoSEQ multiplex PCR; TCRdb stores in-frame clones only, minus some. The sample shows 85,000 or so clones, about 90% of them seen only once. The sample in question was peripheral blood, obtained 28 days after the second AZD1222 dose. The receptor was isolated from an adult who received the AZD1222 COVID-19 vaccine.

The CDR3 sequence is CASSQSRSSDEQYF. DNA for the CDR3: TGTGCCAGCAGCCAAAGTAGGTCTTCGGACGAGCAGTACTTC. The gene calls are TRBV3-1 (or the pseudogene TRBV3-2) and TRBJ2-7; D remains unclear. Trimming took 2 bases from V and 5 from J, leaving 13 bases between them. This CDR3 is built from 14 residues. Germline CDR1 LGHDT, CDR2 YNNKEL (reference sequence).